This T cell receptor beta chain was sequenced in a study of PD-1 blockade in classical Hodgkin lymphoma. General study results and limits: Whatever underlies the repertoire differences (possibly disease activity or prior therapy) remains undefined. The authors excluded patients who started nivolumab under 1 year after ASCT. According to reports, newly diagnosed patients had lower baseline TCR diversity than healthy donors, and relapsed/refractory patients had lower baseline TCR diversity still.

CDR1 and CDR2 from the germline V gene are SGHVS and FNYEAQ. The CDR3 consists of 15 residues. Trimming removed 1 base at V and 0 bases at J, with 7 bases between. Every patient had relapsed following autologous stem cell transplantation, and cohorts differed in brentuximab vedotin exposure. Best responses were complete response, partial response or progressive disease. The repertoire was sequenced with immunoSEQ multiplex PCR; TCRdb's copy has only in-frame clones and lacks some. The table has fewer than 65,000 clones, roughly nine tenths seen once; the top ten hold around 16%. On this clone: Its antigen is not known.

The sequencing used peripheral blood mononuclear cells (PBMCs), collected at baseline. V usage is TRBV7-6 and J usage is TRBJ1-3, with D uncertain. The receptor's source is a human donor with classical Hodgkin lymphoma. The CDR3 DNA follows: TGTGCCAGCAGCTTAGAACCCAGCTCTGGAAACACCATATATTTT. It is translated as CASSLEPSSGNTIYF.